These T cell receptor beta chains were read from a single sample in a study of T cell responses to AZD1222 COVID-19 vaccine. Generated by immunoSEQ multiplex PCR, the TCRdb table keeps only in-frame clones and is missing some. The sample holds around 130,000 clones, more than 85% seen once. The sample was peripheral blood, taken 28 days after the second AZD1222 dose. The receptors come from an adult who received the AZD1222 COVID-19 vaccine. CDR3s include the opening cysteine and the closing phenylalanine or tryptophan.

CDR3	length	V	J
CASSLGDRGYTEAFF	15	TRBV5-8	TRBJ1-1
CASRVDALEVYNSPLHF	17	TRBV2	TRBJ1-6
CAWGQERFSPLHF	13	TRBV30	TRBJ1-6
CASSQDGANYGYTF	14	TRBV4-1	TRBJ1-2
CASSYPTTNYGYTF	14	TRBV6-6	TRBJ1-2
CASSPTSGSSYEQFF	15	TRBV11-3	TRBJ2-1
CASSVGGGGTSGRRSYEQYF	20	TRBV9	TRBJ2-7
CASRGDSPNQPQHF	14	TRBV18	TRBJ1-5
CASSQGTGAYNEQFF	15	TRBV19	TRBJ2-1
CASSFAGTSGSYNEQFF	17	TRBV11-3	TRBJ2-1
CARSLGRLDRGNSPLHF	17	TRBV7-5	TRBJ1-6
CASSFLLGANRNSPLHF	17	TRBV7-2	TRBJ1-6
CARTLGDQETQYF	13	TRBV9	TRBJ2-5
CASGFEPTKETQYF	14	TRBV12-5	TRBJ2-5
CASSLTGEGGYGYTF	15	TRBV7-9	TRBJ1-2
CASSASHNEQFF	12	TRBV6-4	TRBJ2-1
CSVKQDNYGYTF	12	TRBV29-1	TRBJ1-2
CASSPGTDQETQYF	14	TRBV7-9	TRBJ2-5
CASSAPGTGDQPQHF	15	TRBV9	TRBJ1-5
CSVTGGRNYGYTF	13	TRBV29-1	TRBJ1-2
CASSVRLQETQYF	13	TRBV9	TRBJ2-5
CASSEGPHQETQYF	14	TRBV2	TRBJ2-5
CASSRTGDDGYTF	13	TRBV5-1	TRBJ1-2
CASSLERVGGGGNTIYF	17	TRBV5-1	TRBJ1-3
CSAGDRLGSPLHF	13	TRBV29-1	TRBJ1-6
CAWTTSPGGYTF	12	TRBV30	TRBJ1-2
CASSRINPGGDTQYF	15	TRBV6-6	TRBJ2-3
CASSRQGLDNQPQHF	15	TRBV9	TRBJ1-5
CASSVETDASPLHF	14	TRBV9	TRBJ1-6
CASSEVDSLSSYNSPLHF	18	TRBV6-1	TRBJ1-6
CASSSISGEGDYGYTF	16	TRBV7-6	TRBJ1-2
CASSPGDGSTDTQYF	15	TRBV7-9	TRBJ2-3
CASSLATLRGSYNSPLHF	18	TRBV28	TRBJ1-6
CASSPQEGARDEQFF	15	TRBV18	TRBJ2-1
CASSLPSGQPNGFNEKLFF	19	TRBV5-1	TRBJ1-4
CASSLGGVSYEQYF	14	TRBV5-4	TRBJ2-7
CASSSRGGTEAFF	13	TRBV12-3/TRBV12-4	TRBJ1-1
CASSQSMVRGPNNYGYTF	18	TRBV23-1	TRBJ1-2
CASSLAGLASIGGDEQYF	18	TRBV5-4	TRBJ2-7
CASSVRGGPNQPQHF	15	TRBV11-2	TRBJ1-5
CASSLHGQETQYF	13	TRBV12-3/TRBV12-4	TRBJ2-5
CASSENQNTEAFF	13	TRBV11-3	TRBJ1-1
CASSRQGAGTGELFF	15	TRBV28	TRBJ2-2
CASSSEGYGYTF	12	TRBV11-2	TRBJ1-2
CASSPRTSGGQETQYF	16	TRBV9	TRBJ2-5
CSASGPTSGSTDTQYF	16	TRBV20-1	TRBJ2-3
CASSLVSGVNTEAFF	15	TRBV7-8	TRBJ1-1
CASSYSRGTGELFF	14	TRBV6-5	TRBJ2-2
CAISPGLAGDGANVLTF	17	TRBV10-3	TRBJ2-6
CASSLSPYEQYF	12	TRBV5-5	TRBJ2-7